This T cell receptor beta chain was sequenced during a study of T cells in localized non-small cell lung cancer. Broader study findings: Tumor trailed uninvolved adjacent lung in T cell clonality, which peaked there.

Turning to this clone: The antigen is undetermined.

Here immunoSEQ multiplex PCR was the method, and the copy in TCRdb shows in-frame clones only, minus some. The sample consists of around 140,000 clones, roughly 90% of them appearing once. J was trimmed by 8 bases and V by 3 bases; bases with no gene match: 18. CDR3 length: 17 residues. The germline CDR1 and CDR2 sequences are SGHRS and YFSETQ. The TCR was taken from a female donor older than 55 with stage I lung adenocarcinoma. This sequence joins TRBV5-1 and TRBJ2-5, with 8 positions matching TRBD2. Sample: peripheral blood, taken before any cancer treatment. The CDR3, as DNA: TGCGCCAGCAGCTCTACCGTGATAGCGGGGTCCCTTTTAACCCAGTACTTC. Its protein is CASSSTVIAGSLLTQYF.